This TCR beta chain is drawn from a study of T-cell reconstitution after alpha-beta-depleted transplantation in children. Germline-derived CDR1 and CDR2 are SEHNR and FQNEAQ (reference sequence). The CDR3 covers 13 residues. V was cut by 5 bases and J by 2 bases, with 10 bases left in between. This clonotype was picked up many times. This sample's TCRbeta library carried unique molecular identifier barcodes. TCRdb reprocessed the PCR reads with MiXCR, giving one entry per CDR3 protein. In the table there are 600,000 to 700,000 distinct CDR3 sequences, 16% of which are singletons. This clonotype originated in a human donor who donated a stem cell graft to a child with acute myeloid leukemia. This chain joins TRBV7-9 and TRBJ2-7; D unclear. The sample consisted of PBMCs from the stem cell graft donor, taken from the stem cell graft. The CDR3: CASSPKAAYEQYV. The CDR3 nucleotides are TGTGCCAGCAGCCCCAAGGCGGCCTACGAGCAGTACGTC.